This T cell receptor beta chain stems from a study of cytomegalovirus exposure and HLA in healthy donors. Findings of the study overall: V- and J-gene trimming of TCR beta was linked (in a later analysis) to a missense DCLRE1C variant.

Likely unrecorded immune exposures existed in these nominally healthy donors. On this clone itself: What it binds is not known.

The PCR was carried out with 60 Vbeta primers and 13 Jbeta primers. Using immunoSEQ multiplex PCR, the repertoire was profiled, and TCRdb retains in-frame clones only, with some absent. This table holds under 200,000 clones, approximately 86% found once. CDR1 SGHRS and CDR2 YFSETQ come from the germline V gene. The ends lost 3 bases at V and 4 bases at J; junction bases unmatched: 5. The CDR3 is 15 residues long. This clonotype originated in a woman aged 25 to 39 in good health and CMV-seronegative. Sequences were obtained from PBMCs. The rearrangement uses TRBV5-1 and TRBJ2-1; the match to TRBD1 covers 9 bases. The CDR3 loop is CASSSGTGRYNEQFF. The CDR3 nucleotides are TGCGCCAGCAGCTCCGGGACAGGGAGATACAATGAGCAGTTCTTC.